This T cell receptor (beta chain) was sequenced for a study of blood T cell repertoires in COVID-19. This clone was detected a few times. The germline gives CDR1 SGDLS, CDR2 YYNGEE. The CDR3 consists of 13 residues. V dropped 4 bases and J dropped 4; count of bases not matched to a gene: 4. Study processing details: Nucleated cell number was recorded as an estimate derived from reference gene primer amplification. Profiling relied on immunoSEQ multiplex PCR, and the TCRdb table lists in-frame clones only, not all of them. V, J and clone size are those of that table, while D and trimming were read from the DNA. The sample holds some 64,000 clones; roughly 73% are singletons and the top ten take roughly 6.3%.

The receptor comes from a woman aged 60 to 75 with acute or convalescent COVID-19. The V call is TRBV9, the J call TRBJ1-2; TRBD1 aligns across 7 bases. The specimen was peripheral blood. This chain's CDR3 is CASSSTGPYGYTF. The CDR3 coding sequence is TGTGCCAGCAGCTCGACAGGGCCCTATGGCTACACCTTC.